This T cell receptor beta chain was sequenced in a study of blood T cell repertoires in COVID-19. On the study more broadly: Italy, Spain and the United States were the sources of the convalescent and acute COVID-19 samples. The cDNA or gDNA used as material had been derived from T cells, B-cell-depleted T cells, or PBMCs.

Original analysis: Nucleated cell counts were estimated from reference gene primer amplification. Sequencing was performed with immunoSEQ multiplex PCR; in TCRdb, only in-frame clones are kept and a portion is missing. D and trimming come from the DNA, and the V and J calls and clone size come from that table. The table has about 140,000 clones, more than 80% seen once; the top ten hold approximately 9.9%. This clone was observed a single time. The sequence came from a woman aged 80 or older with acute or convalescent COVID-19. The sequencing sample was made of peripheral blood.

The CDR3 is CASSVGGVDNQPQHF. The CDR3 DNA follows: TGTGCCAGCAGCGTAGGCGGGGTGGACAATCAGCCCCAGCATTTT. J is TRBJ1-5 and V is TRBV9; D remains unclear. The V and J ends lost 0 bases and 3 bases respectively, with 10 bases between them. Germline CDR1 and CDR2: SGDLS and YYNGEE. The CDR3 is 15 residues long.